Listed below are T cell receptor beta chains from one sample, sequenced in a study of cytomegalovirus exposure and HLA in healthy donors. Here immunoSEQ multiplex PCR was the method, and the copy in TCRdb shows in-frame clones only, minus some. The table shows approximately 90,000 clones, with around 93% occurring only once. Sequenced: PBMCs. These TCRs come from a woman in her twenties or thirties in good health and CMV-seropositive. CDR3s include the opening cysteine and the closing phenylalanine or tryptophan. The D gene is left open where the match is weak. Clone size is shown for a subset of rows, as once, few, many or a class of expanded clone.

CASSLDGGGIGYEQFF TGTGCCAGCAGCTTAGATGGTGGGGGGATAGGCTATGAGCAGTTCTTC - TRBJ2-1 - TRBV11-2
CASSDTGLAAFADTQYF TGTGCCAGTAGTGATACGGGACTAGCGGCTTTTGCAGATACGCAGTATTTT TRBD2 TRBJ2-3 - TRBV19
CASRSSRDRGRNTEAFF TGCGCCAGCAGGAGCAGCCGGGACAGGGGAAGGAACACTGAAGCTTTCTTT TRBD1 TRBJ1-1 - TRBV5-1
CASSISLRSYEQYF TGTGCCAGTAGTATAAGCCTCAGGTCCTACGAGCAGTACTTC - TRBJ2-7 - TRBV19
CASSRAGGTGELFF TGCGCCAGCAGCCGGGCAGGGGGCACCGGGGAGCTGTTTTTT TRBD1 TRBJ2-2 - TRBV5-1
CATSRVTQGSSETQYF TGTGCCACCAGCAGAGTGACACAGGGGAGCTCAGAGACCCAGTACTTC TRBD1 TRBJ2-5 - TRBV15
CASSLMNRGRYEQYF TGCGCCAGCAGCTTGATGAACAGGGGTAGGTACGAGCAGTACTTC TRBD1 TRBJ2-7 - TRBV5-1
CASSFRRELNEQFF TGTGCCAGCAGCTTCCGCCGGGAGTTGAATGAGCAGTTCTTC - TRBJ2-1 - TRBV5-4
CAWSVKSLRDTQYF TGTGCCTGGAGTGTAAAGTCTTTGAGGGATACGCAGTATTTT - TRBJ2-3 - TRBV30
CASSVVVGGRETQYF TGTGCCAGCAGCGTAGTTGTGGGAGGGCGGGAGACCCAGTACTTC TRBD2 TRBJ2-5 - TRBV9
CASSLGLAFSYEQYF TGTGCCAGTAGTTTAGGACTAGCGTTCTCCTACGAGCAGTACTTC TRBD2 TRBJ2-7 - TRBV19
CASSPEGAGVFEQYF TGTGCCAGCAGCCCCGAGGGAGCGGGAGTGTTCGAGCAGTACTTC TRBD2 TRBJ2-7 once TRBV4-2
CASTLANTNYEQYF TGTGCCAGCACCTTAGCTAATACAAACTACGAGCAGTACTTC - TRBJ2-7 - TRBV6-1
CASSLGLAGGPEDTQYF TGTGCCAGCAGCTTAGGACTAGCGGGAGGGCCGGAAGATACGCAGTATTTT TRBD2 TRBJ2-3 - TRBV11-2
CASSPRPVSRVGYTF TGTGCCAGCAGTCCCCGCCCCGTTTCCCGGGTGGGCTACACCTTC - TRBJ1-2 few TRBV28
CASSPQGGNTEAFF TGTGCCAGCAGCCCACAGGGGGGCAACACTGAAGCTTTCTTT TRBD1 TRBJ1-1 - TRBV13
CASSLSNRQGNTGELFF TGTGCCAGCAGCTTAAGTAACAGACAGGGTAACACCGGGGAGCTGTTTTTT TRBD1 TRBJ2-2 few TRBV7-2
CASSPIGSAGESEQYF TGTGCCAGCAGCCCGATAGGGTCTGCGGGAGAGTCCGAGCAGTACTTC TRBD2 TRBJ2-7 - TRBV7-9
CASNRIRPYEQYF TGTGCCAGCAACAGAATCAGACCCTACGAGCAGTACTTC - TRBJ2-7 - TRBV28
CATSRVAGLFDEQFF TGTGCCACCAGCAGAGTAGCGGGACTTTTTGATGAGCAGTTCTTC TRBD2 TRBJ2-1 - TRBV15
CASSNGTSGRFGTDTQYF TGTGCCAGCAGCAACGGGACTAGCGGGAGGTTCGGTACAGATACGCAGTATTTT TRBD2 TRBJ2-3 - TRBV7-2
CAWRRYGNTGELFF TGTGCCTGGAGACGCTACGGGAACACCGGGGAGCTGTTTTTT - TRBJ2-2 - TRBV30
CASKRTTANYEQYF TGTGCCAGCAAGCGAACGACAGCCAACTACGAGCAGTACTTC - TRBJ2-7 - TRBV28
CASSQGQRYNEQFF TGTGCCAGCAGCCAGGGACAGAGATACAATGAGCAGTTCTTC TRBD1 TRBJ2-1 - TRBV4-2
CASRLQGHQPQHF TGTGCCAGTAGACTACAGGGGCATCAGCCCCAGCATTTT TRBD1 TRBJ1-5 - TRBV19
CATSRDSARRGETQYF TGTGCCACCAGCAGAGATTCTGCACGACGCGGGGAGACCCAGTACTTC - TRBJ2-5 - TRBV15
CASSFSRGLGTEAFF TGTGCCAGCAGTTTCTCTAGGGGGCTAGGGACTGAAGCTTTCTTT TRBD1 TRBJ1-1 - TRBV28
CASSLSGGIYNEQFF TGTGCCAGCAGCTTGTCCGGGGGGATCTACAATGAGCAGTTCTTC TRBD2 TRBJ2-1 - TRBV7-6
CASSPWTTTNEKLFF TGTGCCAGCTCACCATGGACAACAACTAATGAAAAACTGTTTTTT - TRBJ1-4 few TRBV18